These 18 T cell receptor beta chains were all obtained from the same sample, sequenced in a study of T cell changes during pregnancy in multiple sclerosis. TCRdb's copy holds only in-frame clones and misses some; the assay was immunoSEQ multiplex PCR. The data show about 46,000 clones, 85% to 95% seen once. This specimen consisted of CD8+ T cells from peripheral blood mononuclear cells, obtained in the second trimester of pregnancy. These receptor sequences come from a female donor with multiple sclerosis, enrolled in a pregnancy study.

CDR3 DNA sequence: TGTGCCAGCAGTGACTCGGACAGGGGTGAGCAGTTCTTC. Residues: CASSDSDRGEQFF. This chain joins TRBV6-4 and TRBJ2-1, with 9 nucleotides matching TRBD1. V lost 0 bases to trimming and J lost 9 bases; unmatched junction nucleotides: 0. Germline CDR1 and CDR2: MRHNA and SNTAGT. The CDR3 loop spans 13 amino acids.

V usage is TRBV9 and J usage is TRBJ2-5; maybe TRBD2 (5 bases). The V gene lost 0 bases and the J gene lost 3 bases, with 9 bases spanning the gap. The CDR3 covers 14 residues. The germline gives CDR1 SGDLS, CDR2 YYNGEE. Here the CDR3 reads CASSVAGVKETQYF. The CDR3 DNA reads as TGTGCCAGCAGCGTAGCCGGGGTAAAAGAGACCCAGTACTTC. The entire variable domain, with the rest obtained from reference TRBV9 and TRBJ2-5, is as follows: DSGVTQTPKHLITATGQRVTLRCSPRSGDLSVYWYQQSLDQGLQFLIQYYNGEERAKGNILERFSAQQFPDLHSELNLSSLELGDSALYFCASSVAGVKETQYFGPGTRLLVL.

This rearrangement joins TRBV15 to TRBJ2-5; D may be TRBD1 (6 bases). This CDR3 spans 15 amino acids. The V gene lost 0 bases and the J gene lost 4 bases, with 12 bases spanning the gap. Germline V gives CDR1 LNHNV, CDR2 YYDKDF (reference sequence). The CDR3 coding sequence is TGTGCCACCAGCAGAGAACCAGGGACAACAGAGACCCAGTACTTC. Protein sequence: CATSREPGTTETQYF.

The gene calls are TRBV13 and TRBJ1-6, with D hard to call. Germline-derived CDR1 and CDR2 are PRHDT and FYEKMQ (reference sequence). This CDR3 region has 16 residues. V was shortened by 0 bases and J by 2 bases, with 8 bases between the two germline ends. In DNA, the CDR3 is TGTGCCAGCAGCTTAGGGGAGGGAACCTATAATTCACCCCTCCACTTT. Its protein product is CASSLGEGTYNSPLHF.

This chain links TRBV7-2 with TRBJ1-2, with 7 bases lining up with TRBD1. Looked up from germline, CDR1 is SGHTA and CDR2 is FQGNSA. The CDR3 sequence is 15 residues long. V was clipped by 2 bases and J by 3 bases; unmatched bases: 6. The CDR3 loop reads CASSLNRDRYYGYTF. The CDR3 nucleotides are TGTGCCAGCAGCTTAAACCGGGACAGATACTATGGCTACACCTTC.

V gene TRBV5-1 combines with J gene TRBJ1-4; D is uncertain. Germline-derived CDR1 and CDR2 are SGHRS and YFSETQ. The CDR3 loop spans 18 amino acids. The V and J ends lost 0 bases and 3 bases respectively, with 18 bases between them. The chain's CDR3 is CASSLAERAPPANEKLFF. As DNA, the CDR3 is TGCGCCAGCAGCTTGGCCGAGAGGGCGCCCCCGGCTAATGAAAAACTGTTTTTT.

The CDR3 sequence: CASMALRWSWQGQGEAFF. The CDR3 region has the DNA TGTGCCAGTATGGCCTTAAGGTGGTCGTGGCAGGGCCAAGGTGAAGCTTTCTTT. J is TRBJ1-1 and V is TRBV19; possibly TRBD1 for D (5 bases). Between the trimmed V and J ends, which lost 7 bases and 7 bases, there was a span of 31 bases. Germline-derived CDR1 and CDR2 are LNHDA and SQIVND (reference sequence). The CDR3 loop spans 18 amino acids.

The V gene is TRBV7-2, the J gene TRBJ1-1; D may be TRBD1 (6 bases). The CDR3 length is 15 residues. The V and J ends lost 5 bases and 5 bases respectively, with 18 bases between them. The germline V gene has CDR1 SGHTA and CDR2 FQGNSA. CDR3 DNA: TGTGCCAGCAGCCCCAGCGGGGGGGGGCTGACTGAAGCTTTCTTT. Its protein is CASSPSGGGLTEAFF.

The J gene is TRBJ2-5, the V gene TRBV6-5; TRBD1 matches at 10 bases. This CDR3 region has 15 residues. From germline, CDR1 is MNHEY and CDR2 SVGAGI. Trimming removed 2 bases from V and 5 bases from J; junction bases left unmatched: 5. The CDR3 reads CASSYPTGGYETQYF. DNA of the CDR3: TGTGCCAGCAGTTACCCGACAGGGGGCTACGAGACCCAGTACTTC.

The V gene is TRBV9, the J gene TRBJ2-1; 9 bases match TRBD1. The CDR3 sequence is 15 residues long. CDR1 and CDR2 from the germline V gene are SGDLS and YYNGEE. The J segment lost 3 bases and the V segment lost 2 bases, leaving 3 bases of the junction unmatched. In nucleotides, the CDR3 is TGTGCCAGCAGCGTCGGGACAGGGTACTACAATGAGCAGTTCTTC. Translated, it gives CASSVGTGYYNEQFF.

The rearrangement links TRBV7-9 to TRBJ2-2, with 8 bases identical to TRBD1. V shed 6 bases, J shed 7 bases, and the junction held 13 bases outside the gene matches. The germline V gene has CDR1 SEHNR and CDR2 FQNEAQ (reference sequence). The CDR3 spans 16 residues. CDR3 residues: CASSHPPNRGIGELFF. The CDR3 coding sequence is TGTGCCAGCAGTCACCCCCCCAACAGGGGGATCGGGGAGCTGTTTTTT.

The chain has TRBV9 and TRBJ1-5, with D tentatively TRBD1 (5 bases). This CDR3 is 15 amino acids long. V was clipped by 0 bases and J by 4 bases, with 11 bases between them. In germline, CDR1 is SGDLS, CDR2 YYNGEE. CDR3 DNA: TGTGCCAGCAGCGTAGGGGGGGGACCAAATCAGCCCCAGCATTTT. Translation gives CASSVGGGPNQPQHF.

This rearrangement joins TRBV9 to TRBJ2-2; unclear D gene. CDR1 is SGDLS, CDR2 YYNGEE, per germline. V was pared by 2 bases and J by 5 bases, with 4 bases between. The CDR3 totals 12 residues. The CDR3 region is CASSVGTGELFF. The DNA of the CDR3 is TGTGCCAGCAGCGTCGGGACCGGGGAGCTGTTTTTT.

As regards this clone: Other DNA sequences of this sample code for an identical CDR3. The J gene is TRBJ2-1, the V gene TRBV19; D perhaps matches TRBD1 (8 bases). V was cut by 6 bases and J by 1 base, with 16 bases left in between. Germline V gives CDR1 LNHDA, CDR2 SQIVND (reference sequence). The CDR3 covers 16 residues. In DNA form, the CDR3 reads TGTGCCAGTAGCCCACAGGGGGGAGGGTCCTACAATGAGCAGTTCTTC. This sequence encodes CASSPQGGGSYNEQFF.

The rearrangement links TRBV4-3 to TRBJ2-2; 11 bases agree with TRBD1. Germline loops: CDR1 LGHNA, CDR2 YSLEER. CDR3 length: 18 residues. V shed 3 bases, J shed 7 bases, and the junction held 13 bases outside the gene matches. CDR3 sequence (DNA): TGCGCCAGCAGCCACTCTAAGGGGGGACAGGGGGTTCACGGGGAGCTGTTTTTT. Translating it yields CASSHSKGGQGVHGELFF.

This chain uses TRBV7-9 with TRBJ1-1; D gene uncertain. With 0 bases removed from V and 5 bases from J, the gap between germline ends came to 10 bases. CDR1 is SEHNR and CDR2 is FQNEAQ in the germline V gene (reference sequence). This CDR3 comprises 14 residues. The CDR3 DNA is TGTGCCAGCAGCTTAGCTCACAGCCGAACTGAAGCTTTCTTT. Translation gives CASSLAHSRTEAFF.

The chain carries TRBV4-3 and TRBJ2-7, with 9 bases aligning to TRBD1. Germline CDR1 and CDR2: LGHNA and YSLEER. V lost 0 bases to trimming and J lost 8 bases; unmatched junction nucleotides: 8. This CDR3 has 15 amino acids. The CDR3 region is CASSQDRGQGHKQYF. The CDR3 bases are TGCGCCAGCAGCCAAGATCGTGGACAGGGGCACAAGCAGTACTTC.

The V gene is TRBV7-2, the J gene TRBJ1-2; 9 nucleotides agree with TRBD1. Germline V gene sequence: CDR1 SGHTA, CDR2 FQGNSA. The CDR3 runs to 15 residues. With V trimmed by 1 base and J by 5 bases, 5 bases remained unmatched. In DNA form, the CDR3 reads TGTGCCAGCAGCTTAGGTCCACAGGGGGCGTATGGCTACACCTTC. It encodes CASSLGPQGAYGYTF.